Following are 5 T cell receptor beta chains from one sample sequenced in a study of T-cell memory formation after mild COVID-19. TCRdb itself ran the 5' RACE reads through MiXCR, one entry per CDR3 protein. The table shows about 360,000 distinct CDR3 sequences, with over 13% occurring only once. The sequenced sample was PBMCs or a T cell subset sorted from them (not recorded which). The origin of the receptors is a man aged 18 to 29 who had mild COVID-19 (a few samples of this study predate the infection). Cell type and time point are not known.

The chain combines TRBV5-4 with TRBJ2-2, with 7 bases lining up with TRBD1. The CDR3 extends over 16 amino acids. Looked up from germline, CDR1 is SGHNT and CDR2 is YYREEE (reference sequence). Trimming removed 0 bases from V and 3 bases from J; junction bases left unmatched: 5. CDR3 sequence: CASSLGGGEYTGELFF. DNA of the CDR3: TGTGCCAGCAGCTTGGGAGGGGGCGAGTACACCGGGGAGCTGTTTTTT.

The V call is TRBV7-8, the J call TRBJ2-1; D gene unclear. The CDR3 spans 14 residues. Per the germline V gene, CDR1 is SGHVS and CDR2 is FQNEAQ. Deletions cut 5 bases from V and 4 bases from J, with 12 bases between. The CDR3 DNA sequence: TGTGCCAGCAGCCCTCTTAGCCGTTACAATGAGCAGTTCTTC. It yields the protein CASSPLSRYNEQFF.

The rearrangement uses TRBV9 and TRBJ1-1; the D gene is possibly TRBD1 (6 bases). There are 12 residues in the CDR3. V was pared by 4 bases and J by 8 bases, with 12 bases between. The germline V gene has CDR1 SGDLS and CDR2 YYNGEE. CDR3 nucleotides: TGTGCCAGCAGCCCGAGGGGGGTGGAAGCTTTCTTT. Protein product: CASSPRGVEAFF. Looking up the rest from reference TRBV9 and TRBJ1-1 gives the full variable domain: DSGVTQTPKHLITATGQRVTLRCSPRSGDLSVYWYQQSLDQGLQFLIQYYNGEERAKGNILERFSAQQFPDLHSELNLSSLELGDSALYFCASSPRGVEAFFGQGTRLTVV.

The chain employs TRBV28 and TRBJ2-7; TRBD1 matches at 7 bases. The CDR3 runs to 13 residues. The trim removed 5 bases at V and 5 bases at J, leaving 6 bases unmatched. Per the germline V gene, CDR1 is MDHEN and CDR2 is SYDVKM. CDR3 amino acids: CASSELQGNEQYV. The CDR3 region has the DNA TGTGCCAGCAGTGAATTACAGGGGAACGAGCAGTACGTC.

The chain uses TRBV7-9 and TRBJ2-7; 10 bases are shared with TRBD1. The junction had 13 bases not matched to a gene; V was cut back by 6 bases and J by 5 bases. Germline V gene lookup returns CDR1 SEHNR and CDR2 FQNEAQ (reference sequence). The CDR3 is 16 amino acids. The CDR3 nucleotides read TGTGCCAGCAGACCCGGGGGGACAGGGGTAACCAACGAGCAGTACTTC. This sequence encodes CASRPGGTGVTNEQYF.